These T cell receptor beta chains were read from a single sample in a study of blood T cell repertoires in COVID-19. This table comes from immunoSEQ multiplex PCR, and its TCRdb copy is limited to in-frame clones, with some not included. The table shows 200,000 to 300,000 clones, with under 90% occurring only once. The source material was PBMCs or T cells enriched from blood (not recorded which). The receptors were gathered from a woman under 40 with acute COVID-19. Both conserved end residues are part of each CDR3. A D gene is named only where the DNA matches it firmly. A row's size may be missing; if present it is once, few, many or a size class.

j_call d_call clone_size v_call cdr3_aa cdr3_nt
TRBJ1-1 TRBD1 once TRBV28 CASSLYFGQGAVTEAFF TGTGCCAGCAGTTTATACTTTGGACAGGGGGCCGTCACTGAAGCTTTCTTT
TRBJ1-3 . . TRBV19 CASSISVTTGNTIYF TGTGCCAGTAGTATTTCAGTTACTACTGGAAACACCATATATTTT
TRBJ2-2 TRBD2 few TRBV27 CASSWGLAGGTGELFF TGTGCCAGCAGTTGGGGACTAGCGGGGGGCACCGGGGAGCTGTTTTTT
TRBJ2-3 . . TRBV5-8 CASSPAGLAVTDTQYF TGTGCCAGCAGCCCGGCGGGGCTAGCTGTTACAGATACGCAGTATTTT
TRBJ2-2 . once TRBV4-2 CASSATNTGELFF TGTGCCAGCAGCGCAACTAACACCGGGGAGCTGTTTTTT
TRBJ2-1 . many TRBV6-4 CASSDSGGAEYNEQFF TGTGCCAGCAGTGACTCGGGCGGGGCGGAATACAATGAGCAGTTCTTC
TRBJ1-4 . . TRBV5-1 CASSLWDNGEKLFF TGCGCCAGCAGCTTGTGGGACAATGGTGAAAAACTGTTTTTT
TRBJ1-5 . . TRBV2 CASQQVSNQPQHF TGTGCCAGCCAACAGGTTAGCAATCAGCCCCAGCATTTT
TRBJ2-5 TRBD2 . TRBV19 CASSIGGLAGLQTQYF TGTGCCAGTAGTATAGGGGGACTAGCGGGTTTGCAGACCCAGTACTTC
TRBJ2-1 TRBD2 . TRBV7-3 CASSLNGGYNEQFF TGTGCCAGCAGCTTAAACGGGGGGTACAATGAGCAGTTCTTC
TRBJ2-1 TRBD2 . TRBV5-6 CASSEGLNEQFF TGTGCCAGCAGCGAGGGACTAAATGAGCAGTTCTTC
TRBJ1-2 TRBD1 once TRBV7-2 CASSSGQPSWSYTF TGTGCCAGCAGCTCGGGACAGCCGAGTTGGAGCTACACCTTC
TRBJ2-1 TRBD1 . TRBV24-1 CATSDRGALNEQFF TGTGCCACCAGCGACAGGGGGGCTCTGAATGAGCAGTTCTTC
TRBJ2-1 . once TRBV2 CASTRREGLRSGEQFF TGTGCCAGCACCCGACGTGAGGGCTTGCGGAGCGGTGAGCAGTTCTTC
TRBJ1-5 TRBD1 once TRBV27 CASSQQGVQPQHF TGTGCCAGCAGTCAGCAGGGGGTTCAGCCCCAGCATTTT
TRBJ1-4 TRBD1 . TRBV3-1/TRBV3-2 CASSQDGGQGNEKLFF TGTGCCAGCAGCCAAGACGGGGGACAGGGGAATGAAAAACTGTTTTTT
TRBJ2-5 . . TRBV24-1 CATSDLKGRGETQYF TGTGCCACCAGTGATTTGAAGGGGCGAGGAGAGACCCAGTACTTC
TRBJ1-2 TRBD1 . TRBV3-1/TRBV3-2 CASSQDGTGGRGYTF TGTGCCAGCAGCCAAGATGGGACAGGGGGCCGTGGCTACACCTTC
TRBJ2-7 TRBD2 once TRBV5-1 CASSLRGGLADSSYEQYF TGCGCCAGCAGCTTGCGGGGGGGACTAGCGGATAGCTCCTACGAGCAGTACTTC
TRBJ1-5 . once TRBV28 CASSLQGLGYQPQHF TGTGCCAGCAGTTTACAGGGGCTAGGATATCAGCCCCAGCATTTT
TRBJ2-2 TRBD1 . TRBV19 CASWGQGASGELFF TGTGCCAGTTGGGGACAGGGGGCGTCCGGGGAGCTGTTTTTT
TRBJ2-1 TRBD2 . TRBV25-1 CASSEELAGDYNEQFF TGTGCCAGCAGTGAAGAACTAGCGGGGGACTACAATGAGCAGTTCTTC
TRBJ1-1 . . TRBV7-8 CASTPLGANTEAFF TGTGCCAGCACCCCCTTAGGGGCGAACACTGAAGCTTTCTTT
TRBJ2-5 . . TRBV5-5 CASSSTATQETQYF TGTGCCAGCAGCTCGACAGCGACTCAAGAGACCCAGTACTTC
TRBJ1-6 . . TRBV12-2 CASRIPRGSGNSPLHF TGTGCAAGTCGCATTCCCCGGGGTTCTGGAAATTCACCCCTCCACTTT
TRBJ1-1 TRBD1 . TRBV6-5 CASTKGGRTEAFF TGTGCCAGCACCAAAGGGGGCAGGACTGAAGCTTTCTTT
TRBJ2-7 . once TRBV30 CAYNPGEYEQYF TGTGCCTATAATCCAGGGGAATACGAGCAGTACTTC
TRBJ2-3 . . TRBV24-1 CATSDAAGLSTDTQYF TGTGCCACCAGTGACGCCGCAGGGTTGAGCACAGATACGCAGTATTTT
TRBJ1-1 . . TRBV11-2 CASRLDRLNTEAFF TGTGCCAGCAGACTAGACAGGTTGAACACTGAAGCTTTCTTT
TRBJ2-1 . . TRBV5-1 CASSGGIYNEQFF TGCGCCAGCAGCGGCGGCATCTACAATGAGCAGTTCTTC
TRBJ1-1 . . TRBV5-8 CASSLGQPAAQNTEAFF TGTGCCAGCAGCCTTGGACAGCCCGCCGCCCAGAACACTGAAGCTTTCTTT
TRBJ2-2 . . TRBV30 CAWSVTNPGELFF TGTGCCTGGAGTGTAACTAATCCCGGGGAGCTGTTTTTT
TRBJ2-7 . . TRBV13 CASSLAQAFREQYF TGTGCCAGCAGCTTAGCACAGGCTTTTAGAGAGCAGTACTTC
TRBJ2-1 . . TRBV7-6 CASSGPGGSEQFF TGTGCCAGCAGCGGGCCGGGGGGCAGTGAGCAGTTCTTC
TRBJ1-1 TRBD1 . TRBV18 CASSSLGQAQNTEAFF TGTGCCAGCTCATCTCTAGGACAGGCCCAAAACACTGAAGCTTTCTTT